The 30 T cell receptor beta chains given below trace back to one sample, sequenced in a study of neurological immune-mediated disorders. Each CDR3 protein is one row after TCRdb ran MiXCR on the 5' RACE reads. The top ten clones hold around 2.2% of a sample with 65,000 to 75,000 distinct CDR3 sequences, roughly 4.8% of them seen once. Sequencing was performed on PBMCs. All receptors come from a woman in her 70s with multiple sclerosis.

This clonotype was observed many times. V gene TRBV20-1 combines with J gene TRBJ2-1; 8 nucleotides match TRBD2. Trimming at V came to 0 bases and at J to 0 bases, leaving 10 bases not matched to a gene. This CDR3 comprises 18 residues. CDR1 is DFQATT, CDR2 SNEGSKA, per germline (reference sequence). In DNA form, the CDR3 reads TGCAGTGCTAGAGACCCGACTAGCGCCCTCTTCTCCTACAATGAGCAGTTCTTC. This sequence encodes CSARDPTSALFSYNEQFF.

There are many counts of this clonotype. The rearrangement links TRBV25-1 to TRBJ2-7; 7 bases line up with TRBD1. Germline assignment: CDR1 MGHDK and CDR2 SYGVNS. V dropped 5 bases and J dropped 2; count of bases not matched to a gene: 6. The CDR3 spans 14 residues. CDR3 amino acids: CASSRPGTAYEQYF. CDR3 nucleotides: TGTGCCAGCAGTAGACCCGGGACAGCCTACGAGCAGTACTTC.

In its sample, this clonotype was seen many times. V usage is TRBV29-1 and J usage is TRBJ2-7, with no clear D. The V end was cut by 6 bases, the J end by 3 bases, with 24 bases between. CDR3 size: 16 residues. CDR1 is SQVTM and CDR2 is ANQGSEA in the germline V gene. For the CDR3, the DNA is TGCAGCGTAGCGTTCGCTGTAGGGAAATCCCTCTACGAGCAGTACTTC. Translating gives CSVAFAVGKSLYEQYF.

In its sample, this clonotype was seen many times. The chain recombines TRBV20-1 with TRBJ2-1; 8 bases are shared with TRBD1. V gave up 5 bases and J gave up 2 bases; unmatched junction bases: 5. The V gene's germline CDR1 is DFQATT and CDR2 SNEGSKA (reference sequence). The CDR3 covers 14 residues. CDR3 sequence reads: CSARADRAYNEQFF. DNA for the CDR3: TGCAGTGCTCGGGCGGACAGGGCCTACAATGAGCAGTTCTTC.

This clonotype has at least ten counts. The chain links TRBV5-1 to TRBJ1-3; D may be TRBD1 (6 bases). Germline CDR1 and CDR2: SGHRS and YFSETQ. This CDR3 comprises 17 residues. Trimming took 4 bases from V and 2 from J, leaving 19 bases between them. The CDR3 DNA reads as TGCGCCAGCAGCCTTGGGAGGACGGGGACACCTGGAAACACCATATATTTT. Its protein product is CASSLGRTGTPGNTIYF.

There are many counts of this clonotype. The rearrangement uses TRBV9 and TRBJ2-2, with a weak D call TRBD2 (6 bases). Germline-derived CDR1 and CDR2 are SGDLS and YYNGEE. This CDR3 has 15 amino acids. Trimming removed 4 bases from V and 4 bases from J, with 14 bases in between. CDR3 amino acids: CASSKDGGTTGELFF. The CDR3 DNA sequence: TGTGCCAGCAGCAAAGACGGCGGGACCACCGGGGAGCTGTTTTTT.

This clonotype has a count of ten or more. The CDR3 region is CSVDVGVNEQFF. CDR3 DNA sequence: TGCAGCGTTGATGTAGGGGTAAATGAGCAGTTCTTC. The chain employs TRBV29-1 and TRBJ2-1; possibly TRBD1 for D (5 bases). Trimming removed 3 bases at V and 7 bases at J, with 10 bases between. This CDR3 contains 12 residues. Germline loops: CDR1 SQVTM, CDR2 ANQGSEA.

This clonotype was detected many times. The chain recombines TRBV7-2 with TRBJ1-1; D gene ambiguous. Germline loops: CDR1 SGHTA, CDR2 FQGNSA. The CDR3 length is 14 residues. The germline V and J ends were trimmed by 4 bases and 4 bases, with 13 bases remaining between them. Here the CDR3 DNA reads TGTGCCAGCAGCTCCCCTTCCCGGGGCACTGAAGCTTTCTTT. The encoded protein is CASSSPSRGTEAFF.

This clonotype was seen a few times. The V call is TRBV29-1, the J call TRBJ1-5; D possibly corresponds to TRBD1 (5 bases). Trimming stripped 7 bases from V and 2 bases from J, with 12 bases between. Germline-derived CDR1 and CDR2 are SQVTM and ANQGSEA. This CDR3 is built from 13 residues. In DNA form, the CDR3 reads TGCAGCGGGCGGGGCGGTGGCAATCAGCCCCAGCATTTT. Amino acid sequence: CSGRGGGNQPQHF.

V usage is TRBV3-1 and J usage is TRBJ2-7, with D perhaps TRBD2 (6 bases). The CDR3 extends over 14 amino acids. Trimming left V 0 bases short and J 7 bases short, with 13 bases between. The germline gives CDR1 LGHDT, CDR2 YNNKEL (reference sequence). This CDR3 reads CASSQDGSGGEQYF. CDR3 coding DNA: TGTGCCAGCAGCCAAGACGGCTCAGGAGGGGAGCAGTACTTC.

This clonotype was seen many times. The chain recombines TRBV20-1 with TRBJ1-2; D is undetermined. Germline V gene sequence: CDR1 DFQATT, CDR2 SNEGSKA (reference sequence). V was cut by 2 bases and J by 0 bases, with 10 bases left in between. The CDR3 extends over 14 amino acids. The CDR3 sequence: CSARQPDTNYGYTF. CDR3 nucleotide sequence: TGCAGTGCTAGACAGCCAGACACTAACTATGGCTACACCTTC.

Worth noting for this clonotype: A much larger clone sits a single nucleotide away, making a read error possible. This chain joins TRBV7-2 and TRBJ2-5; 8 positions agree with TRBD1. The CDR3 contains 15 residues. Per the germline V gene, CDR1 is SGHTA and CDR2 is FQGNSA. The V segment lost 5 bases and the J segment 6 bases; nucleotides outside the gene matches: 11. The CDR3 spells CASSTSWTGQQTQYF. DNA of the CDR3: TGTGCCAGCAGCACCTCCTGGACAGGGCAACAGACCCAGTACTTC. The full variable domain, completed using reference TRBV7-2 and TRBJ2-5, is GAGVSQSPSNKVTEKGKDVELRCDPISGHTALYWYRQSLGQGLEFLIYFQGNSAPDKSGLPSDRFSAERTGGSVSTLTIQRTQQEDSAVYLCASSTSWTGQQTQYFGPGTRLLVL.

This clonotype was picked up many times. The gene calls are TRBV7-6 and TRBJ1-3; D gene uncertain. This CDR3 has 15 residues. V lost 6 bases, J lost 4 bases, and 16 bases lay in between. The V gene's germline CDR1 is SGHVS and CDR2 FNYEAQ. The CDR3 sequence is CASSPPGSLGNTIYF. CDR3 DNA sequence: TGTGCCAGCAGTCCTCCGGGGTCTTTAGGAAACACCATATATTTT. The whole variable domain, filled in from reference TRBV7-6 and TRBJ1-3, reads GAGVSQSPRYKVTKRGQDVALRCDPISGHVSLYWYRQALGQGPEFLTYFNYEAQQDKSGLPNDRFSAERPEGSISTLTIQRTEQRDSAMYRCASSPPGSLGNTIYFGEGSWLTVV.

This clonotype occurred many times. This sequence joins TRBV20-1 and TRBJ2-5; TRBD2 matches 9 bases. CDR1 is DFQATT and CDR2 is SNEGSKA in the germline V gene (reference sequence). There are 14 residues in the CDR3. The V gene end was trimmed by 1 base and the J gene end by 4 bases; junction bases not matched to a gene: 4. The CDR3 DNA is TGCAGTGCTAGAGGAGCACTAGCGGGAGAGACCCAGTACTTC. Translation gives CSARGALAGETQYF.

The chain combines TRBV10-3 with TRBJ2-1, with unresolved D. CDR3 length: 13 residues. Germline CDR1 is ENHRY and CDR2 is SYGVKD. Trimming pared 6 bases from V and 7 bases from J, leaving 13 bases between. The CDR3 protein is CAISPDGWNEQFF. DNA for the CDR3: TGTGCCATCAGCCCGGACGGATGGAATGAGCAGTTCTTC.

This clonotype was recorded at least ten times. V and J are TRBV12-3 or TRBV12-4 and TRBJ2-5; TRBD1 aligns across 8 bases. The V segment lost 5 bases and the J segment 4 bases; nucleotides outside the gene matches: 9. The CDR3 sequence is 15 residues long. For the CDR3, the DNA is TGTGCCAGCAGTCCCCGACAGGGGTTGGGAGAGACCCAGTACTTC. Protein product: CASSPRQGLGETQYF.

This clonotype was seen at least ten times. The chain employs TRBV12-3 or TRBV12-4 and TRBJ2-5, with a possible D match to TRBD2 (6 bases). Trimming removed 2 bases at V and 5 bases at J, with 12 bases between. This CDR3 has 14 amino acids. The CDR3 nucleotides are TGTGCCAGCAGTTTAAATACTGGGGGGGAGACCCAGTACTTC. Translated: CASSLNTGGETQYF.

This clonotype was counted ten times or more. J is TRBJ1-2 and V is TRBV20-1, with 8 bases aligning to TRBD1. Germline trimming cut 6 bases from V and 4 bases from J; bases unmatched to any gene: 7. The CDR3 is made up of 13 amino acids. From germline, CDR1 is DFQATT and CDR2 SNEGSKA (reference sequence). CDR3 region: CSALRGLGYGYTF. The DNA of the CDR3 is TGCAGTGCCCTCAGGGGGCTGGGCTATGGCTACACCTTC.

This clonotype was observed at least ten times. This chain joins TRBV5-6 and TRBJ1-5; D might be TRBD1 (5 bases). Germline V CDR1 and CDR2: SGHDT, YYEEEE. This CDR3 has 15 amino acids. V lost 2 bases and J lost 0, with 9 bases in between. Here the CDR3 reads CASSLAGYSNQPQHF. The CDR3 DNA reads as TGTGCCAGCAGCTTAGCAGGGTATAGCAATCAGCCCCAGCATTTT. Looking up the rest from reference TRBV5-6 and TRBJ1-5 gives the full variable domain: DAGVTQSPTHLIKTRGQQVTLRCSPKSGHDTVSWYQQALGQGPQFIFQYYEEEERQRGNFPDRFSGHQFPNYSSELNVNALLLGDSALYLCASSLAGYSNQPQHFGDGTRLSIL.

This clonotype was seen ten or more times. The rearrangement uses TRBV20-1 and TRBJ1-4, with D uncertain. This CDR3 is built from 12 residues. Trimming pared 3 bases from V and 11 bases from J, leaving 13 bases between. Germline V gives CDR1 DFQATT, CDR2 SNEGSKA (reference sequence). The CDR3: CSASGLRGKLFF. Written as DNA, the CDR3 is TGCAGTGCTAGTGGCCTCCGCGGGAAACTGTTTTTT.

This clonotype has more than one count but fewer than ten. V gene TRBV29-1 combines with J gene TRBJ2-3; no reliable D call. Germline V gene sequence: CDR1 SQVTM, CDR2 ANQGSEA. The CDR3 runs 11 residues. V was trimmed by 5 bases and J by 3 bases, leaving 6 bases between them. DNA for the CDR3: TGCAGCGTTCAATTTACAGATACGCAGTATTTT. Amino acid sequence: CSVQFTDTQYF.

This clonotype has a count of ten or more. The chain combines TRBV20-1 with TRBJ2-7; D is uncertain. This CDR3 contains 14 residues. The germline V gene encodes CDR1 DFQATT and CDR2 SNEGSKA (reference sequence). Between the trimmed V and J ends, which lost 2 bases and 4 bases, there was a span of 15 bases. CDR3 sequence (DNA): TGCAGTGCTAGAAAACCCACTGTGGGGTACGAGCAGTACTTC. It is translated as CSARKPTVGYEQYF.

This clonotype occurred many times. The CDR3 is CASSRQVSGGYEQYF. DNA of the CDR3: TGCGCCAGCAGCAGACAGGTTTCCGGGGGCTACGAGCAGTACTTC. This chain connects TRBV5-1 to TRBJ2-7; D possibly matches TRBD1 or TRBD2 (6 bases each). The CDR3 covers 15 residues. Between the trimmed V and J ends, which lost 4 bases and 3 bases, there was a span of 17 bases. Germline lookup yields CDR1 SGHRS and CDR2 YFSETQ.

This clonotype was seen repeatedly, ten times or more. The chain employs TRBV15 and TRBJ2-1; TRBD1 might be the D (5 bases). The CDR3 extends over 13 amino acids. Trimming removed 3 bases at V and 6 bases at J, with 9 bases between. Germline loops: CDR1 LNHNV, CDR2 YYDKDF (reference sequence). This chain's CDR3 is CATSRLGPNEQFF. The DNA for the CDR3 is TGTGCCACCAGCAGGTTGGGGCCCAATGAGCAGTTCTTC. Drawing the rest from reference TRBV15 and TRBJ2-1, the complete variable domain is DAMVIQNPRYQVTQFGKPVTLSCSQTLNHNVMYWYQQKSSQAPKLLFHYYDKDFNNEADTPDNFQSRRPNTSFCFLDIRSPGLGDTAMYLCATSRLGPNEQFFGPGTRLTVL.

This clonotype was counted many times. The chain couples TRBV27 to TRBJ2-2, with D hard to call. The CDR3 covers 12 residues. Germline V lookup: CDR1 MNHEY, CDR2 SMNVEV (reference sequence). Trimming left V 3 bases short and J 6 bases short, with 5 bases between. The CDR3 protein is CASSLFAGELFF. The DNA for the CDR3 is TGTGCCAGCAGTTTGTTCGCCGGGGAGCTGTTTTTT.

This chain joins TRBV29-1 and TRBJ2-1; D may be TRBD1 or TRBD2 (5 bases each). Germline V gives CDR1 SQVTM, CDR2 ANQGSEA. The ends were cut back, 5 bases at V and 6 bases at J, with 11 bases in the middle. The CDR3 has 12 amino acids. CDR3 bases: TGCAGCGTTTATAAGGGGAGCAATGAGCAGTTCTTC. It specifies CSVYKGSNEQFF.

The table lists this clonotype with many counts. This rearrangement joins TRBV20-1 to TRBJ1-1, with D maybe TRBD1 (5 bases). V lost 0 bases and J lost 4, with 12 bases in between. The germline V gene encodes CDR1 DFQATT and CDR2 SNEGSKA (reference sequence). The CDR3 loop spans 14 amino acids. CDR3 sequence: CSARDGAGATEAFF. The CDR3 DNA reads as TGCAGTGCTAGAGATGGGGCGGGTGCCACTGAAGCTTTCTTT.

There are many counts of this clonotype. The chain uses TRBV10-3 and TRBJ2-7; 9 positions agree with TRBD2. Trimming took 6 bases from V and 6 from J; bases not matched to a gene: 3. Germline V gives CDR1 ENHRY, CDR2 SYGVKD. The CDR3 runs 12 residues. This CDR3 is CAISLSGSEQYF. As DNA, the CDR3 is TGTGCCATCAGCCTTAGCGGGAGCGAGCAGTACTTC.

This clonotype was counted ten times or more. The V and J genes are TRBV14 and TRBJ2-2, with D unclear. Trimming stripped 0 bases from V and 3 bases from J, with 11 bases between. This CDR3 has 16 amino acids. The V gene's germline CDR1 is SGHDN and CDR2 FVKESK. The CDR3, as DNA: TGTGCCAGCAGCCAAGACCGAGCAAGATACACCGGGGAGCTGTTTTTT. Its protein product is CASSQDRARYTGELFF.

This clonotype was observed a handful of times. The chain couples TRBV7-2 to TRBJ2-1, with 16 bases identical to TRBD2. This CDR3 region has 16 residues. Germline CDR1 is SGHTA and CDR2 is FQGNSA. V lost 5 bases, J lost 10 bases, and 8 bases stayed unmatched. CDR3: CASSPGGLAGGYEQFF. For the CDR3, the DNA is TGTGCCAGCAGCCCAGGGGGACTAGCGGGAGGGTACGAGCAGTTCTTC.